Below, one TCR beta chain is given with its context. The sample is drawn from a study of blood T cell repertoires in COVID-19. Study-wide background: From the United States, Italy and Spain came samples of acute and convalescent COVID-19.

V lost 2 bases and J lost 4, with 11 bases in between. In germline, CDR1 is KGHSH, CDR2 LQKENI. This CDR3 is 15 amino acids long. The repertoire was sequenced with immunoSEQ multiplex PCR; TCRdb's copy has only in-frame clones and lacks some. The table has 210,000 or so clones, roughly 81% seen once; the top ten hold approximately 8%. The genes are TRBV18 and TRBJ2-2; maybe TRBD1 (6 bases). Sequencing was carried out using peripheral blood. The clonotype was recovered from a woman between 45 and 60 years old with active or convalescent COVID-19. This chain's CDR3 is CASSPDQGPTGELFF. In nucleotides, the CDR3 is TGTGCCAGCTCACCAGATCAGGGGCCCACCGGGGAGCTGTTTTTT.